The 2 T cell receptor beta chains reported below all come from one sample, sequenced in a study of blood T cell repertoires in COVID-19. Measured with immunoSEQ multiplex PCR; TCRdb has only the in-frame clones, and not every one. This sample carries roughly 79,000 clones, roughly 89% of them seen once, and the ten largest clones take around 3.3%. Sequenced material: peripheral blood. These receptors were taken from a man in his forties or fifties with acute or convalescent COVID-19.

V is TRBV11-3 and J is TRBJ2-3; 9 bases match TRBD2. The CDR3 has 13 amino acids. Germline CDR1 and CDR2: SGHNT and YENEEA. V shed 10 bases, J shed 1 base, and the junction held 3 bases outside the gene matches. CDR3: CATRLAGTDTQYF. CDR3 sequence (DNA): TGTGCCACCCGACTAGCGGGCACAGATACGCAGTATTTT.

V gene TRBV4-1 combines with J gene TRBJ2-1; 10 positions agree with TRBD1. CDR3 length equals 17 residues. In germline, CDR1 is MGHRA, CDR2 YSYEKL. The V gene end was trimmed by 1 base and the J gene end by 7 bases; junction bases not matched to a gene: 10. The CDR3 DNA reads as TGCGCCAGCAGCCAAGTTTCCCCCCGGGGACAGGGGAATGAGCAGTTCTTC. It encodes CASSQVSPRGQGNEQFF.